Following are 15 T cell receptor beta chains from one sample sequenced in a study of T cells in Graves' hyperthyroidism and ophthalmopathy. Regions amplified from RNA transcripts were the TCR beta CDR3 regions. HTBI primers drove first-round RT-PCR of the TCR CDR3. TCRdb redid the calling of the multiplex PCR reads with MiXCR, one entry per CDR3 protein. This sample has some 510,000 distinct CDR3 sequences; about 43% occur once, and the top ten carry 8.2%. Sequencing was done on a sample of peripheral blood or thyroid tissue (not recorded which). All receptors derive from a woman aged 18-29 years with Graves' hyperthyroidism.

A remark on this clonotype: A read error may produce the germline difference seen at one junction end. The chain recombines TRBV4-1 with TRBJ2-5, with D tentatively TRBD1 or TRBD2 (5 bases each). This CDR3 spans 16 amino acids. Germline V gene sequence: CDR1 MGHRA, CDR2 YSYEKL. CDR3 amino acids: CASSQDGLRQGEAQYF. CDR3 bases: TGCGCCAGCAGCCAAGACGGTCTGCGCCAGGGAGAGGCCCAGTACTTC.

This clonotype was recorded only once. The chain links TRBV5-4 to TRBJ1-4; TRBD1 matches 7 bases. CDR3 size: 15 residues. The V gene end was trimmed by 0 bases and the J gene end by 6 bases; junction bases not matched to a gene: 5. Germline V lookup: CDR1 SGHNT, CDR2 YYREEE (reference sequence). CDR3 nucleotide sequence: TGTGCCAGCAGCTTGGTAGGGACAGAGTATGAAAAACTGTTTTTT. Encoded protein: CASSLVGTEYEKLFF.

This clonotype was seen a handful of times. The V call is TRBV7-3, the J call TRBJ1-2; TRBD1 matches at 9 bases. CDR3 length equals 13 residues. The V segment lost 4 bases and the J segment 8 bases; nucleotides outside the gene matches: 5. CDR1 is SGHTA, CDR2 FQGTGA, per germline. In DNA form, the CDR3 reads TGTGCCAGCAGCTCCAACAGGGGGCAAGGCTACACCTTC. It encodes CASSSNRGQGYTF.

About this clonotype itself: Because the CDR3 is missing its conserved closing phenylalanine or tryptophan, this is likely a read error. The DNA is omitted, as the CDR3 cannot be located on it reliably, and the CDR3 follows TCRdb's listing. The chain joins TRBV7-2 to TRBJ1-3; TRBD1, as called in the table, went unchecked against the DNA. From its first to its last residue, the CDR3 has 8 amino acids. Per the germline V gene, CDR1 is SGHTA and CDR2 is FQGNSA. CDR3 sequence: CASSTSGT.

This clonotype appeared once. The conserved phenylalanine or tryptophan normally closing the CDR3 is absent here, so this likely arose from a read error. The limits of the CDR3 on the DNA are not certain, so only TCRdb's listed CDR3 is given. The CDR3: CATSKALT. This chain joins TRBV15 and TRBJ2-5. A total of 8 residues make up the CDR3, ends included. The germline CDR1 and CDR2 sequences are LNHNV and YYDKDF (reference sequence).

This clonotype was counted many times. The rearrangement links TRBV7-9 to TRBJ1-1, with a possible D match to TRBD1 (5 bases). The length of the CDR3 is 13 residues. Germline CDR1 and CDR2: SEHNR and FQNEAQ (reference sequence). Trimming took off 4 bases at V and 4 bases at J, with 10 bases between the two ends. CDR3 protein: CASSYPGGTEAFF. The CDR3 DNA reads as TGTGCCAGCAGCTACCCGGGGGGCACTGAAGCTTTCTTT.

At least ten counts were recorded for this clonotype. The V and J genes are TRBV11-2 and TRBJ1-2, with D unclear. The V gene lost 1 base and the J gene lost 8 bases, with 8 bases spanning the gap. This CDR3 comprises 12 residues. The V gene's germline CDR1 is SGHAT and CDR2 FQNNGV. The CDR3 protein is CASSLAQWGYTF. CDR3 sequence (DNA): TGTGCCAGCAGCTTAGCGCAGTGGGGCTACACCTTC.

Worth noting for this clonotype: With a much larger clone just one base away, this may be a read error. The chain combines TRBV7-6 with TRBJ2-7; unclear D gene. Germline CDR1 is SGHVS and CDR2 is FNYEAQ. The germline V and J ends were trimmed by 7 bases and 2 bases, with 3 bases remaining between them. The CDR3 runs 10 residues. The CDR3 DNA reads as TGTGCCAGCACCCCCTACGAGCAGTACTTC. It codes for CASTPYEQYF. The full variable domain, in which reference TRBV7-6 and TRBJ2-7 provide the parts outside the CDR3, is GAGVSQSPRYKVTKRGQDVALRCDPISGHVSLYWYRQALGQGPEFLTYFNYEAQQDKSGLPNDRFSAERPEGSISTLTIQRTEQRDSAMYRCASTPYEQYFGPGTRLTVT.

J is TRBJ1-4 and V is TRBV7-6; no clear D. The V end lost 3 bases, the J end lost 0 bases, and 17 bases lay between the germline ends. The CDR3 has 18 amino acids. Germline V gives CDR1 SGHVS, CDR2 FNYEAQ. In DNA, the CDR3 is TGTGCCAGCAGCTTCCCACAAGGTCGGGGTTCAACTAATGAAAAACTGTTTTTT. It yields the protein CASSFPQGRGSTNEKLFF. The whole variable domain, filled in from reference TRBV7-6 and TRBJ1-4, reads GAGVSQSPRYKVTKRGQDVALRCDPISGHVSLYWYRQALGQGPEFLTYFNYEAQQDKSGLPNDRFSAERPEGSISTLTIQRTEQRDSAMYRCASSFPQGRGSTNEKLFFGSGTQLSVL.

This clonotype was observed at least ten times. The rearrangement links TRBV7-9 to TRBJ1-1; D not certain. Germline CDR1 is SEHNR and CDR2 is FQNEAQ (reference sequence). Trimming removed 8 bases at V and 1 base at J, with 5 bases between. CDR3 length equals 11 residues. The CDR3, as DNA: TGTGCCAGCGCGGCGAACACTGAAGCTTTCTTT. This sequence encodes CASAANTEAFF.

The chain has TRBV10-3 and TRBJ1-2; 10 bases agree with TRBD1. V shed 7 bases, J shed 5 bases, and the junction held 13 bases outside the gene matches. Germline lookup yields CDR1 ENHRY and CDR2 SYGVKD. The CDR3 totals 16 residues. This chain's CDR3 is CAINTKTGGAGYGYTF. CDR3 sequence (DNA): TGTGCCATCAATACCAAGACAGGGGGCGCGGGATATGGCTACACCTTC.

CDR3 coding DNA: TGTGCCAGCAGCCTTACACAGGGGTCCTACGAGCAGTACTTC. Its protein product is CASSLTQGSYEQYF. The chain employs TRBV14 and TRBJ2-7; TRBD1 aligns across 7 bases. Germline V gene lookup returns CDR1 SGHDN and CDR2 FVKESK. The CDR3 has 14 amino acids. V was pared by 4 bases and J by 1 base, with 4 bases of the junction left unmatched.

V is TRBV7-2 and J is TRBJ2-7; possibly TRBD1 for D (6 bases). V gave up 6 bases and J gave up 3 bases, with 18 bases separating them. Germline loops: CDR1 SGHTA, CDR2 FQGNSA. CDR3 size: 15 residues. CDR3 DNA sequence: TGTGCCAGCAGTGTAACGGGACAACAGAACTACGAGCAGTACTTC. It is translated as CASSVTGQQNYEQYF.

This clonotype was seen many times. This rearrangement joins TRBV24-1 to TRBJ2-5; D is unclear. Germline loops: CDR1 KGHDR, CDR2 SFDVKD. There are 14 residues in the CDR3. V dropped 5 bases and J dropped 2 bases, with 11 bases sitting between them. CDR3 sequence (DNA): TGTGCCACCAGTGTCAGTTCAGGTCAAGAGACCCAGTACTTC. Translated: CATSVSSGQETQYF.

In regard to this clonotype: Because it lacks the conserved phenylalanine or tryptophan at the end, this CDR3 is likely a read error. The DNA is omitted, as the CDR3 cannot be located on it reliably, and the CDR3 follows TCRdb's listing. The chain joins TRBV2 to TRBJ2-7; the table's D gene call, TRBD2, was not cross checked with the DNA. The CDR3 comprises 8 residues, both ends counted. In germline, CDR1 is SNHLY, CDR2 FYNNEI. This CDR3 reads CASRGLAG.